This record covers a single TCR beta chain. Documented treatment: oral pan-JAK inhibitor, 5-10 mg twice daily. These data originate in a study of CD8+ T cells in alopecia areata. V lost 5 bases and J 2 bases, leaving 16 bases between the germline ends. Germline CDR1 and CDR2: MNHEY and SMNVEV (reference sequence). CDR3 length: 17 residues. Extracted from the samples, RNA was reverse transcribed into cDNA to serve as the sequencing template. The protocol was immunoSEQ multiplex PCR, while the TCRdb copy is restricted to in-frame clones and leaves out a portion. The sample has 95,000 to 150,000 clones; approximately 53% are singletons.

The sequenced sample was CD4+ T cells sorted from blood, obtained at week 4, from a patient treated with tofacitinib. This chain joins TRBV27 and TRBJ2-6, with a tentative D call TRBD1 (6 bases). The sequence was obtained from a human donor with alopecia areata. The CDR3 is CASSLVSGATGANVLTF. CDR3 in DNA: TGTGCCAGCAGTCTAGTCTCAGGGGCTACTGGGGCCAACGTCCTGACTTTC.